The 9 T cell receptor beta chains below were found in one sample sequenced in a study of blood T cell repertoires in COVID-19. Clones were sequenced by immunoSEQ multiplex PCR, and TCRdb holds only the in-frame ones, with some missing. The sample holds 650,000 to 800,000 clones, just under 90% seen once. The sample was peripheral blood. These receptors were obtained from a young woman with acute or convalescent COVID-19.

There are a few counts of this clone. CDR3 amino acids: CASSATGGFYGYTF. The DNA of the CDR3 is TGCGCCAGCAGCGCGACAGGGGGGTTCTATGGCTACACCTTC. The chain employs TRBV5-1 and TRBJ1-2, with TRBD1 matching over 9 bases. Per the germline V gene, CDR1 is SGHRS and CDR2 is YFSETQ. The CDR3 consists of 14 residues. With 4 bases clipped from V and 4 bases from J, the junction kept 5 bases outside the gene matches.

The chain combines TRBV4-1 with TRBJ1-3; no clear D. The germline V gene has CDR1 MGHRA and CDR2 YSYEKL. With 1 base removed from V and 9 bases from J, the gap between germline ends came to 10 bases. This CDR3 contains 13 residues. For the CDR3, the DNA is TGCGCCAGCAGCCAAGTGTCGTGTTGCACCATATATTTT. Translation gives CASSQVSCCTIYF.

In nucleotides, the CDR3 is TGTGCCAGCAGCCAGGGGTCGACAGTTGCCTACGAGCAGTACTTC. The encoded protein is CASSQGSTVAYEQYF. This chain connects TRBV4-2 to TRBJ2-7, with a weak D call TRBD1 (5 bases). V lost 3 bases and J lost 2, with 14 bases in between. The CDR3 sequence is 15 residues long. Germline V gene lookup returns CDR1 LGHNA and CDR2 YNFKEQ.

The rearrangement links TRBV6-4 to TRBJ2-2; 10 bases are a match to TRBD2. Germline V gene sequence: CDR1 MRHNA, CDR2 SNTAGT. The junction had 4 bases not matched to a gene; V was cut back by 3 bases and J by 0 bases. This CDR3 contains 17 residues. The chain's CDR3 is CASSEASGGANTGELFF. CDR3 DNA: TGTGCCAGCAGTGAGGCTAGCGGGGGAGCGAACACCGGGGAGCTGTTTTTT.

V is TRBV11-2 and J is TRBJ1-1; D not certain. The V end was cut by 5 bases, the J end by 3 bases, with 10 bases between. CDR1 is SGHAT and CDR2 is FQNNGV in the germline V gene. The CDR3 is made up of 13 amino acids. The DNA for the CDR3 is TGTGCCAGCAGCATAACCCGGGACACTGAAGCTTTCTTT. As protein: CASSITRDTEAFF.

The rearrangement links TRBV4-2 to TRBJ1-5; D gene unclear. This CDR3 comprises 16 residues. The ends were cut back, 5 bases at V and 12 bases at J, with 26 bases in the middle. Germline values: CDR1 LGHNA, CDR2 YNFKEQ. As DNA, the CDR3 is TGTGCCAGCAGCTCCGCAGACTACGGGCCCGGTTACCGCCAGCATTTT. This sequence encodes CASSSADYGPGYRQHF.

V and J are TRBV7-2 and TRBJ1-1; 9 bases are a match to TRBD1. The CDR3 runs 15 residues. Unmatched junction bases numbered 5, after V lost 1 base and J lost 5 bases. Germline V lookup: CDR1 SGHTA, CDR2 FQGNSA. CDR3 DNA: TGTGCCAGCAGCTTAGTAGGACAGGGGTGGACTGAAGCTTTCTTT. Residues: CASSLVGQGWTEAFF.

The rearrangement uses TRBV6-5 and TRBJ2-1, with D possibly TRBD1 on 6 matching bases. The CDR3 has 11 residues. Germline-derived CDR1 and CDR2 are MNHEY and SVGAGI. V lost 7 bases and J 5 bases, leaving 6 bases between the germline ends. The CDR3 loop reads CASKGDNEQFF. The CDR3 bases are TGTGCCAGCAAGGGGGACAATGAGCAGTTCTTC.

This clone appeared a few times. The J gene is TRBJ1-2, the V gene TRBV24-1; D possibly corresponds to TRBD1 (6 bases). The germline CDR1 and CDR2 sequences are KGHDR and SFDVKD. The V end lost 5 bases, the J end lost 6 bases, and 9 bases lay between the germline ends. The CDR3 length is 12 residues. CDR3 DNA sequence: TGTGCCACCAGTGTACAGGGTCATGGCTACACCTTC. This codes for CATSVQGHGYTF.